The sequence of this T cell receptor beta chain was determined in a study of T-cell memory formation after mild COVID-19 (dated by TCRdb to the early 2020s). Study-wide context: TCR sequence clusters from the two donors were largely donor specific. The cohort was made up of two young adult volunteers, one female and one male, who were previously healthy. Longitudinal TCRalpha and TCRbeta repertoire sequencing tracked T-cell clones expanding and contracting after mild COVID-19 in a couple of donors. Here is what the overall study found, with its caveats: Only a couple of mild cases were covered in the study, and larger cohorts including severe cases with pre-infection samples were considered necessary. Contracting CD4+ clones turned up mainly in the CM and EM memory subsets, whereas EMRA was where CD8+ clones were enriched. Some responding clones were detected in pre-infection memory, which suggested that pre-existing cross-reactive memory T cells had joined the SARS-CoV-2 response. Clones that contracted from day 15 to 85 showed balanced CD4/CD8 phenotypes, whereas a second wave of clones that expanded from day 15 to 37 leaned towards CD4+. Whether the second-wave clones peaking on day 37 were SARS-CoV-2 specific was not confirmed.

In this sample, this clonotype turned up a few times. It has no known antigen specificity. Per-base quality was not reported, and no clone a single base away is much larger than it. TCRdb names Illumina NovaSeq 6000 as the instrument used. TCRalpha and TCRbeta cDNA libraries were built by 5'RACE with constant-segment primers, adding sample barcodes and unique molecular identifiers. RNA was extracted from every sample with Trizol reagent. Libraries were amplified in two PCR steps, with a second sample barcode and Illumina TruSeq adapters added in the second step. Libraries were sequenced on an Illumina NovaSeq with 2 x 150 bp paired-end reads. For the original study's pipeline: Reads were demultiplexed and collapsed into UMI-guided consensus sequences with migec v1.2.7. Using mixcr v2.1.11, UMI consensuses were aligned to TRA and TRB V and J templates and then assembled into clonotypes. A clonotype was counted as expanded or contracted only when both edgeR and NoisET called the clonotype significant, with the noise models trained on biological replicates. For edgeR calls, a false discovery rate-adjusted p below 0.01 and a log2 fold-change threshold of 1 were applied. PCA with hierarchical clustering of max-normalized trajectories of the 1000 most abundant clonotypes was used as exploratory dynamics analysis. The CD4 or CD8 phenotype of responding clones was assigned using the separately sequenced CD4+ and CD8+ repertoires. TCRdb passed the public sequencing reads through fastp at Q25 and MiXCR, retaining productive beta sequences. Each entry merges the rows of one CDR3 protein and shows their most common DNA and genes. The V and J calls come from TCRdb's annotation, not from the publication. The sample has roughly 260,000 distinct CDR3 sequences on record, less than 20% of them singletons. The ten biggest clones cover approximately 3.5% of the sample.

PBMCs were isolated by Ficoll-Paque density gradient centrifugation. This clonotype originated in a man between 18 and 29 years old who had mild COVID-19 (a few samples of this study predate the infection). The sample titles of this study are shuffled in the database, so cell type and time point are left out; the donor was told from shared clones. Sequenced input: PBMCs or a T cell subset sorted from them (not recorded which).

Here the CDR3 is given as CASTSRPGTSTDTQYF. The sequenced DNA is TGCGCCAGCACCTCTAGACCGGGGACTAGCACAGATACGCAGTATTTT. The rearranged segments are TRBV5-1 and TRBJ2-3; matching of 6 bases hints at TRBD2 as the D gene. The CDR3, from cysteine to phenylalanine, totals 16 residues. The sequence is cut down to CDR3 DNA, 48 bases in frame from base 1. From the germline V gene, CDR1 is SGHRS and CDR2 is YFSETQ. Between the V and J ends, shortened by 6 bases and 0 bases respectively, the junction contains 17 bases.